This is a list of T cell receptor beta chains from one sample in a study of shared clonotypes between healthy human individuals. Sequenced by immunoSEQ multiplex PCR; TCRdb stores in-frame clones only, minus some. There are about 1.5 million clones in the sample; around 98% occur only once, and 0.45% lies in the top ten. The source material was naive CD4+ T cells sorted from blood. The receptors originated from a man aged 25 to 45 in good health. Each CDR3 is given with its conserved first and last residue. A D gene is named only where the DNA matches it firmly. Clone sizes are given selectively: once, few, many, or a class where the clone is expanded.

-,TRBV4-3,TRBD2,TRBJ2-7,TGCGCCAGCAGCCAAGGGTTACTCACTAGCGGTCTTACCTACGAGCAGTACTTC,CASSQGLLTSGLTYEQYF
-,TRBV5-4,-,TRBJ2-5,TGTGCCAGCAGCTTGGGGAGCAGCCAAGAGACCCAGTACTTC,CASSLGSSQETQYF
-,TRBV5-1,-,TRBJ1-2,TGCGCCAGCAGCTTGGCTGATGGCTACACCTTC,CASSLADGYTF
-,TRBV5-1,TRBD1,TRBJ2-4,TGCGCCAGCAGCACGGGACAGGGGACCAAAAACATTCAGTACTTC,CASSTGQGTKNIQYF
-,TRBV27,-,TRBJ2-1,TGTGCCAGCAGTTTATTAGGGGGGACAGTCTCCCCTGGGCAGTTCTTC,CASSLLGGTVSPGQFF
-,TRBV27,-,TRBJ1-5,TGTGCCAGCAGTTTAATCGGCAATCAGCCCCAGCATTTT,CASSLIGNQPQHF
-,TRBV5-1,TRBD2,TRBJ2-2,TGCGCCAGCAGCCTTCGGACTAGCGGGAGGGCCGGGGAGCTGTTTTTT,CASSLRTSGRAGELFF
-,TRBV14,TRBD2,TRBJ2-2,TGTGCCAGCAGCCAAGGGTTGGCGGGAGTTGGCGGGGAGCTGTTTTTT,CASSQGLAGVGGELFF
-,TRBV7-6,TRBD1,TRBJ2-1,TGTGCCAGCAGCGCGGACAGGTTCAATGAGCAGTTCTTC,CASSADRFNEQFF
-,TRBV25-1,-,TRBJ1-2,TGTGCCAGCAGTGATTCGGGGATTCCGGATCGCTACACCTTC,CASSDSGIPDRYTF
-,TRBV10-3,-,TRBJ2-3,TGTGCCATCAGTGATTGGGGGAAGAGCACAGATACGCAGTATTTT,CAISDWGKSTDTQYF
once,TRBV6-5,-,TRBJ2-7,TGTGCCAGCAGCTCTGACAGGTCACCCTACGAGCAGTACTTC,CASSSDRSPYEQYF
-,TRBV6-5,-,TRBJ2-1,TGTGCCAGCAGTTACTGGGGGAATGGCAATGAGCAGTTCTTC,CASSYWGNGNEQFF
-,TRBV15,-,TRBJ2-7,TGTGCCACCAGCAGAGATCAGGTCGAGCAGTACTTC,CATSRDQVEQYF
-,TRBV28,-,TRBJ1-5,TGTGCCAGCAGTCCCGGACAGCTCATCAATCAGCCCCAGCATTTT,CASSPGQLINQPQHF
-,TRBV6-5,TRBD1,TRBJ1-5,TGTGCCAGCAGTTCCCGGACAGGGCGAAGCAATCAGCCCCAGCATTTT,CASSSRTGRSNQPQHF
once,TRBV6-5,TRBD1,TRBJ1-1,TGTGCCAGCAGTCAGGACAGGGGTGGGACTGAAGCTTTCTTT,CASSQDRGGTEAFF
-,TRBV7-2,TRBD1,TRBJ1-3,TGTGCCAGCAGCTTCTCGACAGGGGGCAACACCATATATTTT,CASSFSTGGNTIYF
-,TRBV9,TRBD2,TRBJ2-7,TGTGCCAGCAGCCGGACTAGCGGGAGGGTCTACTCCTACGAGCAGTACTTC,CASSRTSGRVYSYEQYF
-,TRBV2,-,TRBJ2-3,TGTGCCAGGTTCCCTGATACGCAGTATTTT,CARFPDTQYF
-,TRBV19,TRBD1,TRBJ2-3,TGTGCCAGTAGTAGGGGACAGTACTCAGATACGCAGTATTTT,CASSRGQYSDTQYF
-,TRBV7-9,TRBD2,TRBJ2-3,TGTGCCAGCAGCGCGGGACTAGCGGCTAGCACAGATACGCAGTATTTT,CASSAGLAASTDTQYF
-,TRBV5-1,TRBD1,TRBJ1-2,TGCGCCAGCAGCCAAGGGGGCTCCAACTATGGCTACACCTTC,CASSQGGSNYGYTF
-,TRBV18,TRBD1,TRBJ1-5,TGTGCCAGCTCGCCCACCGGGACAGGGTTTTATCAGCCCCAGCATTTT,CASSPTGTGFYQPQHF
-,TRBV5-5,-,TRBJ2-7,TGTGCCAGCAGCTTGGGTGGAGACCTCAACTACGAGCAGTACTTC,CASSLGGDLNYEQYF
-,TRBV20-1,-,TRBJ2-5,TGCAGTGCTAGTTACGAAGAGACCCAGTACTTC,CSASYEETQYF
-,TRBV28,TRBD1,TRBJ2-7,TGTGCCACCATTACCGGGACAGGGTTCCTCGAGCAGTACTTC,CATITGTGFLEQYF
-,TRBV9,-,TRBJ2-5,TGTGCCAGCAGCGTACACCGGGGACCAGAAGCCCAGTACTTC,CASSVHRGPEAQYF
-,TRBV4-3,-,TRBJ2-4,TGCGCCAGCAGTCCAGAGCTAGCCAAAAACATTCAGTACTTC,CASSPELAKNIQYF
once,TRBV4-3,-,TRBJ2-7,TGCGCCAGCAGCCAAGAAGCGGCGGGATCCTACGAGCAGTACTTC,CASSQEAAGSYEQYF
once,TRBV9,TRBD2,TRBJ2-1,TGTGCCAGCAGCGTAGGCATTGGGAGCGGGAGGAACCTTTTTAATGAGCAGTTCTTC,CASSVGIGSGRNLFNEQFF
-,TRBV5-6,-,TRBJ2-1,TGTGCCAGCAGCCCCCTAAACTACAATGAGCAGTTCTTC,CASSPLNYNEQFF
-,TRBV9,TRBD2,TRBJ2-7,TGTGCCAGCAGCGTAGCTATGCTAGCGGGATTCTACGAGCAGTACTTC,CASSVAMLAGFYEQYF
-,TRBV5-6,TRBD1,TRBJ2-7,TGTGCCAGCAGGGGGACAGGCACCGATCCGCCCTTAGATTTC,CASRGTGTDPPLDF
-,TRBV4-1,-,TRBJ2-7,TGCGCCAGCAGCCATCCCCCGGGACCCGGGGACCCCTACGAGCAGTACTTC,CASSHPPGPGDPYEQYF
-,TRBV5-1,TRBD2,TRBJ2-2,TGCGCTTCGGGGCTAGCGGCTCCAAACACCGGGGAGCTGTTTTTT,CASGLAAPNTGELFF
-,TRBV6-5,-,TRBJ2-1,TGTGCCAGCAGTTATTTCAGGCGCGCGGGAAGTGAGCAGTTCTTC,CASSYFRRAGSEQFF
-,TRBV5-4,-,TRBJ2-1,TGTGCCAGCAGCCACCGGGCAGACGAGCAGTTCTTC,CASSHRADEQFF
few,TRBV10-1,-,TRBJ2-7,TGCGCCAGCAGTGAATCCCGGACAGATAACTACGAGCAGTACTTC,CASSESRTDNYEQYF
-,TRBV9,TRBD2,TRBJ2-1,TGTGCCAGCAGCTCCCAGTCGGGACTAGCGGGACTTGGGCCGGGTGAGCAGTTCTTC,CASSSQSGLAGLGPGEQFF
-,TRBV10-2,TRBD2,TRBJ2-7,TGCGCCAGCAGTGGGAGGAATAGAGGTCTAGCGGGATTGGACGAGCAGTACTTC,CASSGRNRGLAGLDEQYF
-,TRBV5-5,-,TRBJ1-2,TGTGCCAGCAGCTCCCCGGTCGAACTCTATGGCTACACCTTC,CASSSPVELYGYTF
-,TRBV7-2,-,TRBJ2-3,TGTGCCAGCAGCTTATTGGCGGGAACGCTCCGCACAGATACGCAGTATTTT,CASSLLAGTLRTDTQYF